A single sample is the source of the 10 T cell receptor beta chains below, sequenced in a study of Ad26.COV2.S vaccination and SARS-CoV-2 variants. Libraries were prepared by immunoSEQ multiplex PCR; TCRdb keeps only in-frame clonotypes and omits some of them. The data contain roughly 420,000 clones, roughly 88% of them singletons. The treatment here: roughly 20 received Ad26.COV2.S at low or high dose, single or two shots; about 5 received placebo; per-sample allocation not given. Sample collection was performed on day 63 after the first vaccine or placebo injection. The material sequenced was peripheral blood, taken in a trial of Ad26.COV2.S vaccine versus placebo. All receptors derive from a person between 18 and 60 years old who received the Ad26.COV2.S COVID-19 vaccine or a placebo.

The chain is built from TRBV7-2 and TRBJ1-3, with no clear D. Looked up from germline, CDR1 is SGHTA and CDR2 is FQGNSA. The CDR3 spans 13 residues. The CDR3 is CASSQVVTNTIYF. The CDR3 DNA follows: TGTGCATCATCCCAGGTCGTAACTAACACCATATATTTT.

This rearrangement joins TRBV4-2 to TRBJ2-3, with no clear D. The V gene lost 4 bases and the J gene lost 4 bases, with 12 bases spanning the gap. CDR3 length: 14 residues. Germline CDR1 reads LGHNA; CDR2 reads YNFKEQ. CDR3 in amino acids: CASSRILSADTQYF. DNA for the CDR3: TGTGCCAGCAGCCGCATACTTTCCGCAGATACGCAGTATTTT.

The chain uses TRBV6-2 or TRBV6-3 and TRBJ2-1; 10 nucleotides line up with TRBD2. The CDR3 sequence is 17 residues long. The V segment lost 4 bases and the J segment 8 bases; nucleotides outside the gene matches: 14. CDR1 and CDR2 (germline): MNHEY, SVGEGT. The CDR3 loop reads CASSSTTAGGRGYEQFF. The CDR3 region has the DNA TGTGCCAGCAGTTCCACAACAGCGGGGGGGCGCGGATATGAGCAGTTCTTC.

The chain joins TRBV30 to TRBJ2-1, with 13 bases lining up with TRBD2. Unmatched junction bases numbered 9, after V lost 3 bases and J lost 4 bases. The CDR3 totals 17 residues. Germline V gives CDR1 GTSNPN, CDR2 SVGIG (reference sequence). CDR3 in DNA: TGTGCCTGGAGCCCTCGACCGGGACTAGCGGGGTACAATGAGCAGTTCTTC. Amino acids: CAWSPRPGLAGYNEQFF. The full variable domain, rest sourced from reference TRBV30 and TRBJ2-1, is SQTIHQWPATLVQPVGSPLSLECTVEGTSNPNLYWYRQAAGRGLQLLFYSVGIGQISSEVPQNLSASRPQDRQFILSSKKLLLSDSGFYLCAWSPRPGLAGYNEQFFGPGTRLTVL.

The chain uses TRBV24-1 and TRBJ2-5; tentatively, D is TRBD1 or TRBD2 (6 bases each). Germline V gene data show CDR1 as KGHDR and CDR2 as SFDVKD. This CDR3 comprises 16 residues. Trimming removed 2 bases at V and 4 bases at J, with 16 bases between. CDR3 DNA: TGTGCCACCAGTGATTCCCGGGGGCGGGACCGAGAGACCCAGTACTTC. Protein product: CATSDSRGRDRETQYF.

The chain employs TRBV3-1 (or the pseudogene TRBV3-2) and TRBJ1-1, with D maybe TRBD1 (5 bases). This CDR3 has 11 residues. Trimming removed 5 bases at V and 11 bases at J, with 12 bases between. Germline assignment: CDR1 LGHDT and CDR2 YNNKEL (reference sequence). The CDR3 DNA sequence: TGTGCCAGCAGCTCCGGCAGGGTTGCTTTCTTT. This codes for CASSSGRVAFF.

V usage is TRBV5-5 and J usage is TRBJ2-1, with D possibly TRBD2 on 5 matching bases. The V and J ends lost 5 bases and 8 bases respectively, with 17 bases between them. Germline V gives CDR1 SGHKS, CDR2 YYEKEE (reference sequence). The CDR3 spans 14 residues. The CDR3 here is CASSRRLSRDEQFF. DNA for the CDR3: TGTGCCAGCAGTCGCCGTCTGTCGCGGGATGAGCAGTTCTTC.

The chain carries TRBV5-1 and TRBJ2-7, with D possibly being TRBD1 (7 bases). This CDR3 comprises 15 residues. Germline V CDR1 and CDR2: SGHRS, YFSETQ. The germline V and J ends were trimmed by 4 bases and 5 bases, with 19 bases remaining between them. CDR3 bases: TGCGCCAGCAGCCAGGGGGGCAGTGGCATCGACGAGCAGTACTTC. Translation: CASSQGGSGIDEQYF.

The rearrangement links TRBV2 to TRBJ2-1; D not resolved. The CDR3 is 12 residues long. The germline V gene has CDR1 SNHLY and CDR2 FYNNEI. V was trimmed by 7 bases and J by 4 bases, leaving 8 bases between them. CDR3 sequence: CASNVLYNEQFF. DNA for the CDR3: TGTGCCAGCAATGTTCTTTACAATGAGCAGTTCTTC. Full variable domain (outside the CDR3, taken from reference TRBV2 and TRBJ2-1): EPEVTQTPSHQVTQMGQEVILRCVPISNHLYFYWYRQILGQKVEFLVSFYNNEISEKSEIFDDQFSVERPDGSNFTLKIRSTKLEDSAMYFCASNVLYNEQFFGPGTRLTVL.

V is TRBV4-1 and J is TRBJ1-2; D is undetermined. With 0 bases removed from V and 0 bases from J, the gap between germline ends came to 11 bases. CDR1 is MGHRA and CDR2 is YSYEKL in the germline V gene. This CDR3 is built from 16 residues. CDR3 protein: CASSQDGPFPNYGYTF. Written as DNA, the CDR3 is TGCGCCAGCAGCCAAGATGGACCTTTTCCTAACTATGGCTACACCTTC.